This T cell receptor beta chain was obtained from a study of cytomegalovirus exposure and HLA in healthy donors. V dropped 0 bases and J dropped 4 bases, with 14 bases sitting between them. Germline assignment: CDR1 SGHKS and CDR2 YYEKEE (reference sequence). The CDR3 totals 16 residues. The study, taken as a whole, reports: A link between a missense DCLRE1C variant and TCR beta V- and J-gene trimming emerged from a later analysis.

This clone was detected a few times. As yet, its antigen is unknown. Amplification used 60 Vbeta primers and 13 Jbeta primers. Sequencing was performed with immunoSEQ multiplex PCR; in TCRdb, only in-frame clones are kept and a portion is missing. Of 95,000 to 100,000 clones in the sample, around 86% were seen once. The sequenced sample consisted of PBMCs. The clonotype was recovered from a female donor in good health and CMV-seropositive. The rearrangement joins TRBV5-5 to TRBJ2-1, with D perhaps TRBD2 (6 bases). The CDR3: CASSLGLAVTYNEQFF. The CDR3 nucleotides are TGTGCCAGCAGCTTGGGTTTAGCGGTGACGTACAATGAGCAGTTCTTC.